These 16 T cell receptor beta chains originate from one sample sequenced in a study of blood T cell repertoires in COVID-19. Libraries were prepared by immunoSEQ multiplex PCR; TCRdb keeps only in-frame clonotypes and omits some of them. The sample holds under 300,000 clones; 75% to 90% are singletons and the top ten take roughly 4.5%. The sequencing input was peripheral blood. The receptors originated from a man aged 60 to 69 who had recovered from COVID-19.

A few counts support this clone. The junction departs from the called germline gene at one end, perhaps through a read error. This CDR3 is also generated by other DNA sequences in the sample. V is TRBV7-7 and J is TRBJ1-1; D is uncertain. Germline CDR1 reads SSHAT; CDR2 reads FNYEAQ (reference sequence). This CDR3 contains 13 residues. The CDR3 spells CASSLGANTEAFF. The CDR3 DNA follows: TGTGCTAGCAGCTTAGGAGCGAACACTGAAGCTTTCTTT.

The chain has TRBV11-3 and TRBJ2-1; perhaps TRBD1 as D (7 bases). The germline V gene has CDR1 SGHNT and CDR2 YENEEA. V was clipped by 5 bases and J by 5 bases, with 22 bases between them. The CDR3 length is 17 residues. In DNA form, the CDR3 reads TGTGCCAGCAGCCCAGGGGGTTCAGCGGGCGCACACAATGAGCAGTTCTTC. This encodes CASSPGGSAGAHNEQFF.

V is TRBV21-1 and J is TRBJ2-7; the table calls TRBD2, which could not be checked here. TRBV21-1 represents a pseudogene. This CDR3 has 16 amino acids. CDR3 region: CASKGVTSGASYEQYF. The CDR3 nucleotides read TGTGCCAGCAAGGGGGTTACTAGCGGGGCCTCCTACGAGCAGTACTTC.

This chain links TRBV9 with TRBJ2-1, with TRBD1 as a possible D gene (6 bases). V was clipped by 2 bases and J by 0 bases, with 12 bases between them. Germline V gene sequence: CDR1 SGDLS, CDR2 YYNGEE. The CDR3 spans 16 residues. The CDR3: CASSVNQGSSYNEQFF. Here the CDR3 DNA reads TGTGCCAGCAGCGTTAACCAGGGGAGCTCCTACAATGAGCAGTTCTTC.

V and J are TRBV6-5 and TRBJ2-2; 10 bases are a match to TRBD2. Germline CDR1 MNHEY, CDR2 SVGAGI. The length of the CDR3 is 15 residues. V was clipped by 3 bases and J by 9 bases; unmatched bases: 7. The CDR3 DNA sequence: TGTGCCAGCAGTTATCGGACTAGCGGCCCAAGGGAGCTGTTTTTT. This gives the protein CASSYRTSGPRELFF.

V and J are TRBV18 and TRBJ1-4; the D gene is possibly TRBD1 (6 bases). CDR3 length: 14 amino acids. CDR1 is KGHSH and CDR2 is LQKENI in the germline V gene. The V end was cut by 4 bases, the J end by 7 bases, with 13 bases between. This CDR3 is CASSQQGGTEKLFF. Here the CDR3 DNA reads TGTGCCAGCTCACAACAGGGTGGAACTGAAAAACTGTTTTTT. Together with reference TRBV18 and TRBJ1-4, the CDR3 gives the full variable domain: NAGVMQNPRHLVRRRGQEARLRCSPMKGHSHVYWYRQLPEEGLKFMVYLQKENIIDESGMPKERFSAEFPKEGPSILRIQQVVRGDSAAYFCASSQQGGTEKLFFGSGTQLSVL.

The sample holds a few counts of this clone. The CDR3 region has the DNA TGCAGCGTTGGGCGACTAGCGGGAGCTGGGGAGCAGTACTTC. Translation gives CSVGRLAGAGEQYF. This chain uses TRBV29-1 with TRBJ2-7; 12 nucleotides align to TRBD2. Trimming at V came to 4 bases and at J to 7 bases, leaving 8 bases not matched to a gene. The CDR3 runs 14 residues. Germline V lookup: CDR1 SQVTM, CDR2 ANQGSEA.

This clone was seen a few times. The CDR3, as DNA: TGTGCCAGTAAGGAGGGTGGAACCTCTGGGGCCAACGTCCTGACTTTC. It encodes CASKEGGTSGANVLTF. The gene calls are TRBV19 and TRBJ2-6; the D gene is possibly TRBD2 (6 bases). The germline V and J ends were trimmed by 7 bases and 0 bases, with 13 bases remaining between them. The CDR3 is 16 amino acids. The V gene's germline CDR1 is LNHDA and CDR2 SQIVND (reference sequence).

This chain uses TRBV25-1 with TRBJ2-1; no reliable D call. The CDR3 runs 14 residues. Germline CDR1 is MGHDK and CDR2 is SYGVNS. Trimming left V 1 base short and J 2 bases short, with 6 bases between. In DNA, the CDR3 is TGTGCCAGCAGTGAATTCGGTGCCTACAATGAGCAGTTCTTC. Protein sequence: CASSEFGAYNEQFF.

The chain combines TRBV30 with TRBJ1-6; no clear D. The CDR3 covers 12 residues. Per the germline V gene, CDR1 is GTSNPN and CDR2 is SVGIG (reference sequence). This CDR3 is CALDPRNSPLHF. CDR3 nucleotide sequence: TGTGCGTTGGATCCGCGGAATTCACCCCTCCACTTT.

This clone was picked up one time. The chain recombines TRBV28 with TRBJ2-1; 7 bases map to TRBD2. Germline V gene data show CDR1 as MDHEN and CDR2 as SYDVKM. The V segment lost 5 bases and the J segment 10 bases; nucleotides outside the gene matches: 8. This CDR3 has 13 amino acids. DNA for the CDR3: TGTGCCAGCAGTAGCCCGGGACTATTGGAGCAGTTCTTC. It encodes CASSSPGLLEQFF. The whole variable domain, filled in from reference TRBV28 and TRBJ2-1, reads DVKVTQSSRYLVKRTGEKVFLECVQDMDHENMFWYRQDPGLGLRLIYFSYDVKMKEKGDIPEGYSVSREKKERFSLILESASTNQTSMYLCASSSPGLLEQFFGPGTRLTVL.

The chain couples TRBV5-1 to TRBJ2-2, with TRBD2 matching over 9 bases. Trimming removed 1 base from V and 2 bases from J; junction bases left unmatched: 6. CDR1 is SGHRS and CDR2 is YFSETQ in the germline V gene. The CDR3 loop spans 17 amino acids. CDR3 protein: CASSLLSGSPNTGELFF. CDR3 sequence (DNA): TGCGCCAGCAGCTTGCTTAGCGGGAGTCCTAACACCGGGGAGCTGTTTTTT. Supplemented by reference TRBV5-1 and TRBJ2-2, the full variable domain reads KAGVTQTPRYLIKTRGQQVTLSCSPISGHRSVSWYQQTPGQGLQFLFEYFSETQRNKGNFPGRFSGRQFSNSRSEMNVSTLELGDSALYLCASSLLSGSPNTGELFFGEGSRLTVL.

The genes are TRBV20-1 and TRBJ2-1; perhaps TRBD2 as D (5 bases). The ends were cut back, 4 bases at V and 12 bases at J, with 13 bases in the middle. Germline CDR1 is DFQATT and CDR2 is SNEGSKA (reference sequence). This CDR3 is 11 amino acids long. The CDR3 sequence is CSAKPREVQFF. The DNA of the CDR3 is TGCAGTGCTAAGCCGAGGGAAGTGCAGTTCTTC.

V is TRBV18 and J is TRBJ1-5; D unclear. Germline V CDR1 and CDR2: KGHSH, LQKENI. The CDR3 covers 16 residues. Trimming left V 0 bases short and J 0 bases short, with 9 bases between. In DNA, the CDR3 is TGTGCCAGCTCACCACCGTCAGGAAATAGCAATCAGCCCCAGCATTTT. It encodes CASSPPSGNSNQPQHF. The whole variable domain, remainder taken from reference TRBV18 and TRBJ1-5, is NAGVMQNPRHLVRRRGQEARLRCSPMKGHSHVYWYRQLPEEGLKFMVYLQKENIIDESGMPKERFSAEFPKEGPSILRIQQVVRGDSAAYFCASSPPSGNSNQPQHFGDGTRLSIL.

J is TRBJ1-2 and V is TRBV6-5, with TRBD1 as a possible D gene (5 bases). The CDR3 extends over 16 amino acids. Germline V CDR1 and CDR2: MNHEY, SVGAGI. V lost 2 bases, J lost 2 bases, and 15 bases lay in between. In nucleotides, the CDR3 is TGTGCCAGCAGTTACGGGCCCAGGGACTACAACTATGGCTACACCTTC. Its protein product is CASSYGPRDYNYGYTF.

This chain links TRBV6-6 with TRBJ1-1, with 8 bases that match TRBD1. The CDR3 spans 16 residues. CDR1 and CDR2 from the germline V gene are MNHNY and SVGAGI (reference sequence). Trimming at V came to 5 bases and at J to 4 bases, leaving 12 bases not matched to a gene. In DNA, the CDR3 is TGTGCCAGCAGTCGAACCTTGACAGGGGCAGGCACTGAAGCTTTCTTT. Residues: CASSRTLTGAGTEAFF.